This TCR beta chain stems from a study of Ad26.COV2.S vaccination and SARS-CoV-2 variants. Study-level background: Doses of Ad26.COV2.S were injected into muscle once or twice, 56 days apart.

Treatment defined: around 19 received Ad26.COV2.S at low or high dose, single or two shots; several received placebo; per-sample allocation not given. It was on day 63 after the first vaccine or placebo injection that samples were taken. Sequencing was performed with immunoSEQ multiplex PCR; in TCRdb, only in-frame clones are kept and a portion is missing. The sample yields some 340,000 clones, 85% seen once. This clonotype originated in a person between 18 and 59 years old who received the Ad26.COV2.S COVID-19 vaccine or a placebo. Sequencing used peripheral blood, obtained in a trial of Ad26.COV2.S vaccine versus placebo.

The DNA of the CDR3 is TGTGCCAGCAGCTCGCTAGTAGGGGGGAACATTCAGTACTTC. It encodes CASSSLVGGNIQYF. The chain recombines TRBV5-6 with TRBJ2-4; D tentatively reads TRBD1 or TRBD2 (6 bases each). The CDR3 is 14 residues long. Germline loops: CDR1 SGHDT, CDR2 YYEEEE. Trimming took off 3 bases at V and 7 bases at J, with 14 bases between the two ends.